This is a list of T cell receptor beta chains from one sample in a study of blood T cell repertoires in COVID-19. Only in-frame clones appear in the TCRdb table, and some are missing; sequencing was by immunoSEQ multiplex PCR. Seen here are a few hundred thousand clones, 87% observed once, and the top ten hold 6.2%. Material: peripheral blood. All receptors derive from a man in his fifties or sixties who had recovered from COVID-19. The CDR3 runs from the conserved cysteine through the conserved F or W. The D gene is left open where the match is weak. Clone size appears in some rows only: once, few, many, or a class for an expanded clone.

d_call,v_call,clone_size,j_call,cdr3_aa,cdr3_nt
-,TRBV28,-,TRBJ2-1,CASSLGGTYNEQFF,TGTGCCAGCAGTTTAGGCGGGACCTACAATGAGCAGTTCTTC
TRBD2,TRBV3-1/TRBV3-2,-,TRBJ2-7,CASSQVPPGLVWYEQYF,TGTGCCAGCAGCCAAGTTCCCCCGGGACTAGTATGGTACGAGCAGTACTTC
TRBD1,TRBV28,-,TRBJ1-2,CASSIGQGNYGYTF,TGTGCCAGCAGTATAGGACAGGGTAACTATGGCTACACCTTC
TRBD1,TRBV7-2,-,TRBJ1-5,CASSADRGQPQHF,TGTGCCAGCAGCGCTGACAGGGGTCAGCCCCAGCATTTT
-,TRBV12-3/TRBV12-4,-,TRBJ1-2,CASSRQVIYGYTF,TGTGCCAGCAGCCGACAGGTGATCTATGGCTACACCTTC
-,TRBV3-1/TRBV3-2,-,TRBJ2-3,CASSQGSGSYTDTQYF,TGTGCCAGCAGCCAAGGGAGCGGGTCTTACACAGATACGCAGTATTTT
TRBD2,TRBV4-3,-,TRBJ2-1,CASSQVASGYNEQFF,TGCGCCAGCAGCCAAGTGGCTAGCGGATACAATGAGCAGTTCTTC
TRBD1,TRBV5-4,-,TRBJ2-7,CASSAVRQGSYEQYF,TGTGCCAGCAGCGCGGTCCGACAGGGGTCCTACGAGCAGTACTTC
-,TRBV19,once,TRBJ1-5,CASSIGGLQPQHF,TGTGCCAGTAGTATCGGGGGATTGCAACCCCAGCATTTT
-,TRBV30,-,TRBJ2-6,CAWSSGSSGANVLTF,TGTGCCTGGAGTTCCGGTAGCTCTGGGGCCAACGTCCTGACTTTC
-,TRBV6-6,-,TRBJ1-2,CASRAGQGISDYTF,TGTGCCAGCAGAGCAGGCCAGGGGATTAGTGACTACACCTTC
-,TRBV10-3,-,TRBJ1-1,CAISSGGDTEAFF,TGTGCCATCAGTTCCGGAGGGGACACTGAAGCTTTCTTT
-,TRBV28,-,TRBJ1-1,CASTRAGAGTEAFF,TGTGCCAGCACCCGGGCGGGGGCCGGGACTGAAGCTTTCTTT
TRBD1,TRBV11-2,-,TRBJ1-5,CASTMGQGTHSNQPQHF,TGTGCCAGCACCATGGGACAGGGCACACATAGCAATCAGCCCCAGCATTTT
TRBD1,TRBV2,-,TRBJ2-7,CAYIRDRGYEQYF,TGTGCCTATATCCGGGACAGGGGCTACGAGCAGTACTTC
TRBD2,TRBV18,-,TRBJ2-3,CASFGLAGTDTQYF,TGTGCCAGCTTTGGACTAGCGGGGACAGATACGCAGTATTTT
TRBD1,TRBV6-5,-,TRBJ2-7,CASTHPGTGLCVF,TGTGCCAGCACCCATCCCGGGACAGGCCTGTGTGTCTTC
TRBD1,TRBV6-5,-,TRBJ1-2,CASSIQGARYGYTF,TGTGCCAGCAGTATACAGGGGGCGCGGTATGGCTACACCTTC
-,TRBV7-6,-,TRBJ1-1,CASSPQGRMNTEAFF,TGTGCCAGCAGCCCTCAGGGGAGAATGAACACTGAAGCTTTCTTT
TRBD1,TRBV29-1,-,TRBJ2-2,CSVLTGTGRGELFF,TGCAGCGTTCTGACCGGGACAGGGCGCGGGGAGCTGTTTTTT
TRBD2,TRBV7-9,-,TRBJ2-1,CASSLGTSGYNEQFF,TGTGCCAGCAGCTTAGGGACTAGCGGGTACAATGAGCAGTTCTTC
-,TRBV6-5,-,TRBJ1-4,CATERGGVPNEKLFF,TGTGCCACCGAACGGGGTGGGGTTCCGAATGAAAAACTGTTTTTT
TRBD2,TRBV5-8,-,TRBJ2-1,CASSPRLAGPVVSYNEQFF,TGTGCCAGCAGCCCCCGACTAGCGGGCCCGGTAGTCTCCTACAATGAGCAGTTCTTC
TRBD2,TRBV4-1,-,TRBJ2-7,CASSQTPWAGGGHEQYF,TGCGCCAGCAGCCAAACCCCTTGGGCGGGAGGGGGGCACGAGCAGTACTTC
TRBD1,TRBV19,once,TRBJ2-1,CASSRWDRGAPLDNEQFF,TGTGCCAGTAGTCGATGGGACAGGGGAGCGCCCCTGGACAATGAGCAGTTCTTC
TRBD2,TRBV4-2,once,TRBJ2-5,CASSHGGSGRPQETQYF,TGTGCCAGCAGCCACGGGGGAAGCGGGAGGCCTCAAGAGACCCAGTACTTC
TRBD2,TRBV5-1,once,TRBJ2-2,CASSLAGLDGGTGELFF,TGCGCCAGCAGCTTGGCAGGACTAGACGGCGGCACCGGGGAGCTGTTTTTT
-,TRBV6-1,-,TRBJ1-6,CASSEAVRTSPLHF,TGTGCCAGCAGTGAAGCGGTCAGGACTTCGCCCCTCCACTTT
TRBD2,TRBV6-5,-,TRBJ2-3,CASSYTRTSGRDTQYF,TGTGCCAGCAGTTACACCCGGACTAGCGGGAGAGATACGCAGTATTTT
TRBD2,TRBV27,-,TRBJ2-1,CASSSPPGLGWNEQFF,TGTGCCAGCTCCTCCCCTCCGGGACTAGGATGGAATGAGCAGTTCTTC
TRBD2,TRBV5-1,-,TRBJ2-5,CASSSGLAGPQETQYF,TGCGCCAGCAGCTCAGGACTAGCGGGGCCCCAAGAGACCCAGTACTTC
TRBD1,TRBV5-4,-,TRBJ2-1,CASSSEGQGGNEQFF,TGTGCCAGCAGCTCGGAGGGACAGGGTGGCAATGAGCAGTTCTTC